This T cell receptor beta chain emerged from a study of OX40 agonist ivuxolimab in advanced cancers. In terms of the full investigation: Ivuxolimab was a fully human IgG2 agonistic monoclonal antibody targeting the costimulatory receptor OX40 (CD134). Intravenous ivuxolimab was administered to patients every 2 weeks at six dose levels: 0.01, 0.1, 0.3, 1.5, 3 and 10 mg/kg. Among the roughly 52 dose-escalation patients, about 19 had hepatocellular carcinoma, approximately 15 melanoma, 9 renal cell carcinoma and 9 head and neck cancer. The dose-escalation cohort was approximately 83% male with a mean age of approximately 60 years, ranging from about 23 to 85. Patients were allowed to have had prior anti-PD-1, anti-PD-L1 or anti-CTLA-4 therapy, and 30% to 50% of the dose-escalation patients had previously received checkpoint inhibitors. Partial responses occurred in three dose-escalation patients: two with cutaneous melanoma and one with hepatocellular carcinoma. The purpose of peripheral TCRbeta sequencing was to test whether ivuxolimab changed TCR sequence diversity and led to clonal T-cell expansion. The paper reports the monotherapy dose-escalation portion (N = 52 patients) of the phase I ivuxolimab trial.

Trimmed from V: 0 bases; trimmed from J: 3 bases; junction bases lacking a gene match: 7. CDR1 and CDR2, looked up from the germline V gene, are MNHEY and SVGAGI. Taken from cysteine to phenylalanine, the CDR3 has 16 residues. Kept here is only the CDR3 DNA, which spans 48 bases and is read in frame from base 1. Remarks on this clone: Its antigen is still unknown. Per-base quality was not reported, and no clone a single base away is much larger than it.

The paper as a whole reports these results and caveats: After ivuxolimab, CD8+ T cells had more expanded clones than CD4+ T cells on average. Partial responders in the 0.1-3.0 mg/kg groups had among the lowest normalized peripheral clonal expansion, especially among CD8+ T cells. At doses of 0.1 to 3.0 mg/kg, clonal expansion of both CD4+ and CD8+ T cells in blood was seen between baseline and week 6. The antigen specificity of the clonally expanded peripheral T cells was not determined. Low levels of normalized T-cell clonal expansion were also shown by some nonresponding patients.

Patients with autoimmune disease history or receiving systemic immunosuppression were excluded from the trial. Peripheral blood for TCR sequencing was collected from all dose cohorts at baseline, on cycle 4 day 1, and on cycle 7 day 1. The samples were taken from a phase I, first-in-human, multicenter, open-label dose-escalation trial of ivuxolimab. The trial enrolled adults with locally advanced or metastatic head and neck squamous cell, hepatocellular, melanoma or renal cell carcinoma. CD4+ and CD8+ T cells were sorted separately from peripheral blood before TCR sequencing. To sequence the TCRbeta CDR3 region, genomic DNA was isolated from the sorted cells. The immunoSEQ Assay was used for sequencing of TCRbeta CDR3 regions. Drawn from immuneACCESS, this table holds only the in-frame rearrangements with V and J called that TCRdb kept. Clones are partly lost; checked studies trace under half to an unresolved V gene and leave the rest unexplained. This sample holds 65,000 to 85,000 clones; around 85% were observed only once. Of the sample, about 0.76% is held by the ten largest clones.

The receptor chain draws on TRBV6-5 and TRBJ1-1, with TRBD1 matching 7 junction bases. The sequencing used CD4+ or CD8+ T cells sorted from blood, collected in a trial of the OX40 agonist ivuxolimab. The source of this sequence is an adult with an advanced solid tumor such as melanoma, head and neck, liver or kidney cancer. The CDR3 region reads CASSYSSSGGDTEAFF. The DNA reads as follows: TGTGCCAGCAGTTACTCGAGTTCAGGGGGGGACACTGAAGCTTTCTTT.